The next 31 T cell receptor beta chains were all read from a single sample in a study of low-dose radiotherapy and immunotherapy resistance in tumors. Stated time point: after trial treatment. Treatment reported: LDRT plus nivolumab, ipilimumab, low-dose cyclophosphamide and aspirin (RACIN trial). TRAV- and TRBV-specific primers, spanning alpha and beta chains, primed first-strand cDNA. Both a constant-region primer and a V-primer adapter served to amplify TCRs across 15 to 25 PCR cycles. TCRdb reprocessed the reads with MiXCR, giving one entry per CDR3 protein. The repertoire holds approximately 84,000 distinct CDR3 sequences, 15% to 20% seen once, with roughly 1.4% in the top ten. Material: PBMCs, obtained after low-dose radiotherapy plus immunotherapy. The receptors were gathered from a male donor with prostate cancer.

The chain employs TRBV7-9 and TRBJ2-7; D is uncertain. V shed 1 base and J shed 0 bases, with 7 bases lying between them. Germline V gene lookup returns CDR1 SEHNR and CDR2 FQNEAQ (reference sequence). The CDR3 has 14 amino acids. This chain's CDR3 is CASSLGGHSYEQYF. In DNA, the CDR3 is TGTGCCAGCAGCTTAGGCGGTCACTCCTACGAGCAGTACTTC.

This clonotype was seen ten or more times. V is TRBV24-1 and J is TRBJ2-6; a possible D gene is TRBD1 (7 bases). V shed 5 bases and J shed 2 bases, with 18 bases lying between them. Per the germline V gene, CDR1 is KGHDR and CDR2 is SFDVKD. The length of the CDR3 is 18 residues. As DNA, the CDR3 is TGTGCCACCAGTGGGGCGGAGGGGGCTAAGCCTGGGGCCAACGTCCTGACTTTC. As protein: CATSGAEGAKPGANVLTF.

This clonotype was seen many times. The chain recombines TRBV20-1 with TRBJ1-1, with 7 bases lining up with TRBD1. The J segment lost 1 base and the V segment lost 6 bases, leaving 8 bases of the junction unmatched. In germline, CDR1 is DFQATT, CDR2 SNEGSKA (reference sequence). This CDR3 is built from 14 residues. CDR3 loop: CSAGTAQRNTEAFF. Here the CDR3 DNA reads TGCAGTGCAGGGACAGCCCAGCGGAACACTGAAGCTTTCTTT.

Ten or more counts support this clonotype. The chain employs TRBV5-1 and TRBJ1-1, with a weak D call TRBD1 (5 bases). V dropped 0 bases and J dropped 2 bases, with 14 bases sitting between them. The CDR3 runs 16 residues. The germline CDR1 and CDR2 sequences are SGHRS and YFSETQ. In nucleotides, the CDR3 is TGCGCCAGCAGCTTGGGGCAGACTGGGGGTAACACTGAAGCTTTCTTT. This encodes CASSLGQTGGNTEAFF.

This clonotype was observed many times. The rearrangement joins TRBV5-6 to TRBJ2-5, with D perhaps given as TRBD1 or TRBD2 (6 bases each). The CDR3 length is 15 residues. V lost 6 bases and J lost 2, with 17 bases in between. Germline loops: CDR1 SGHDT, CDR2 YYEEEE. The CDR3 DNA sequence: TGTGCCAGCATACGGCAGGGGAGGCGACAAGAGACCCAGTACTTC. Its translation is CASIRQGRRQETQYF.

The table lists this clonotype with a few counts. The chain joins TRBV10-3 to TRBJ2-1, with TRBD1 matching 8 bases. Germline-derived CDR1 and CDR2 are ENHRY and SYGVKD. The CDR3 runs 16 residues. V shed 4 bases and J 7 bases; nucleotides not matched to a gene: 12. CDR3 bases: TGTGCCATCAGTGCCTCGACAGGGGTATATGGTAATGAGCAGTTCTTC. Its protein product is CAISASTGVYGNEQFF.

This clonotype was found many times. The DNA of the CDR3 is TGCGCCAGCGGGACTGGTAATTCACCCCTCCACTTT. Amino acid sequence: CASGTGNSPLHF. This chain links TRBV5-1 with TRBJ1-6; D might be TRBD1 (5 bases). This CDR3 has 12 amino acids. V lost 7 bases and J 6 bases, leaving 8 bases between the germline ends. Germline lookup yields CDR1 SGHRS and CDR2 YFSETQ.

In its sample, this clonotype was seen many times. The chain carries TRBV20-1 and TRBJ2-2; TRBD2 matches 11 bases. The V and J ends lost 0 bases and 4 bases, in that order; junction bases with no gene match: 4. CDR1 and CDR2 from the germline V gene are DFQATT and SNEGSKA (reference sequence). This CDR3 is built from 16 residues. The CDR3 loop is CSARDRLAGGTGELFF. The DNA for the CDR3 is TGCAGTGCTAGAGATCGGCTAGCGGGAGGCACCGGGGAGCTGTTTTTT.

This clonotype was detected ten times or more. This rearrangement joins TRBV28 to TRBJ2-7; D assignment may be TRBD1 or TRBD2 (5 bases each). The CDR3 is 15 residues long. Trimming pared 5 bases from V and 0 bases from J, leaving 14 bases between. Per germline, CDR1 MDHEN and CDR2 SYDVKM. The CDR3 spells CASSAGAESSYEQYF. In DNA, the CDR3 is TGTGCCAGCAGTGCCGGGGCGGAGAGCTCCTACGAGCAGTACTTC. Full variable domain (outside the CDR3, taken from reference TRBV28 and TRBJ2-7): DVKVTQSSRYLVKRTGEKVFLECVQDMDHENMFWYRQDPGLGLRLIYFSYDVKMKEKGDIPEGYSVSREKKERFSLILESASTNQTSMYLCASSAGAESSYEQYFGPGTRLTVT.

The V call is TRBV28, the J call TRBJ2-2, with D unclear. Trimming left V 2 bases short and J 3 bases short, with 10 bases between. The germline V gene has CDR1 MDHEN and CDR2 SYDVKM. CDR3 length: 15 amino acids. The CDR3 sequence is CASSLGQVDTGELFF. CDR3 nucleotide sequence: TGTGCCAGCAGTTTAGGCCAGGTGGACACCGGGGAGCTGTTTTTT.

The chain uses TRBV6-8 and TRBJ2-1; possibly TRBD2 for D (6 bases). Trimming pared 2 bases from V and 0 bases from J, leaving 11 bases between. The CDR3 is made up of 16 amino acids. The germline CDR1 and CDR2 sequences are MNHGY and SAAAGT. The CDR3 nucleotides read TGTGCCAGCAGTTACAGCGCGGGGAGCTCCTACAATGAGCAGTTCTTC. Translated, it gives CASSYSAGSSYNEQFF.

This clonotype was observed at least ten times. CDR3 sequence (DNA): TGTGCCAGCAGCTCCGGGGGACGCCCCTACGAGCAGTACTTC. Protein product: CASSSGGRPYEQYF. V and J are TRBV7-2 and TRBJ2-7; weak D call: TRBD2 (6 bases). Germline V gene sequence: CDR1 SGHTA, CDR2 FQGNSA. The length of the CDR3 is 14 residues. Trimming left V 4 bases short and J 2 bases short, with 12 bases between.

Ten or more counts support this clonotype. The gene calls are TRBV14 and TRBJ2-7, with D perhaps TRBD2 (6 bases). Germline V gene lookup returns CDR1 SGHDN and CDR2 FVKESK. This CDR3 region has 16 residues. Trimming stripped 5 bases from V and 4 bases from J, with 21 bases between. The CDR3 region is CASSGATGLAGYEQYF. CDR3 sequence (DNA): TGTGCCAGCAGCGGGGCGACTGGGCTCGCGGGATACGAGCAGTACTTC.

The table lists this clonotype with many counts. The genes are TRBV7-9 and TRBJ2-1; tentatively, D is TRBD1 or TRBD2 (5 bases each). Germline V gene sequence: CDR1 SEHNR, CDR2 FQNEAQ (reference sequence). The CDR3 length is 16 residues. Trimming removed 7 bases from V and 0 bases from J, with 16 bases in between. CDR3 sequence reads: CASTPMWGFSYNEQFF. The DNA for the CDR3 is TGTGCCAGCACCCCCATGTGGGGGTTCTCCTACAATGAGCAGTTCTTC.

This clonotype has ten or more counts. This CDR3 is CASSPYGGASTNEKLFF. CDR3 in DNA: TGTGCCAGCAGCCCCTACGGGGGGGCAAGTACTAATGAAAAACTGTTTTTT. The chain uses TRBV7-9 and TRBJ1-4; a weak D match, TRBD1 (6 bases). CDR1 is SEHNR and CDR2 is FQNEAQ in the germline V gene (reference sequence). The length of the CDR3 is 17 residues. Between the trimmed V and J ends, which lost 5 bases and 2 bases, there was a span of 18 bases.

V gene TRBV7-6 combines with J gene TRBJ2-4, with TRBD2 matching 9 bases. V shed 1 base and J 5 bases; nucleotides not matched to a gene: 3. Germline lookup yields CDR1 SGHVS and CDR2 FNYEAQ. The CDR3 length is 15 residues. The DNA of the CDR3 is TGTGCCAGCAGCTTAGAGGCGGGAGGGCAAAACATTCAGTACTTC. This codes for CASSLEAGGQNIQYF.

This clonotype was seen at least ten times. The chain links TRBV7-9 to TRBJ2-1; D is ambiguous. The CDR3 has 11 residues. Trimming took 5 bases from V and 4 from J, leaving 3 bases between them. Germline V CDR1 and CDR2: SEHNR, FQNEAQ (reference sequence). Here the CDR3 reads CASSEYNEQFF. In nucleotides, the CDR3 is TGTGCCAGCAGCGAGTACAATGAGCAGTTCTTC. Combining the CDR3 with reference TRBV7-9 and TRBJ2-1 gives the whole variable domain DTGVSQNPRHKITKRGQNVTFRCDPISEHNRLYWYRQTLGQGPEFLTYFQNEAQLEKSRLLSDRFSAERPKGSFSTLEIQRTEQGDSAMYLCASSEYNEQFFGPGTRLTVL.

This clonotype was seen repeatedly, ten times or more. The J gene is TRBJ1-3, the V gene TRBV7-9; unclear D gene. The CDR3 is 15 residues long. V was clipped by 7 bases and J by 2 bases, with 15 bases between them. The germline CDR1 and CDR2 sequences are SEHNR and FQNEAQ (reference sequence). CDR3 region: CASTPMEFPGNTIYF. The CDR3 DNA reads as TGTGCCAGCACCCCGATGGAGTTTCCTGGAAACACCATATATTTT.

This clonotype was observed at least ten times. The chain is built from TRBV10-2 and TRBJ2-1; possibly TRBD2 for D (6 bases). The CDR3 totals 15 residues. CDR1 and CDR2 from the germline V gene are WSHSY and SAAADI. V was clipped by 4 bases and J by 5 bases, with 15 bases between them. CDR3 amino acids: CASSGGTVIDNEQFF. The CDR3 coding sequence is TGCGCCAGCAGTGGCGGGACTGTCATCGACAATGAGCAGTTCTTC.

This clonotype was detected many times. This chain connects TRBV24-1 to TRBJ2-2; possibly TRBD2 for D (5 bases). This CDR3 spans 15 amino acids. The V gene's germline CDR1 is KGHDR and CDR2 SFDVKD. V dropped 3 bases and J dropped 5 bases, with 12 bases sitting between them. CDR3 coding DNA: TGTGCCACCAGTGATCCGCGGGCGGGTACCGGGGAGCTGTTTTTT. This sequence encodes CATSDPRAGTGELFF.

This clonotype was counted many times. V and J are TRBV2 and TRBJ1-3; D not certain. V lost 6 bases, J lost 6 bases, and 3 bases lay in between. The CDR3 is made up of 10 amino acids. CDR1 SNHLY and CDR2 FYNNEI come from the germline V gene. The CDR3 coding sequence is TGTGCCAGCAGGGAAAACACCATATATTTT. Translating it yields CASRENTIYF.

This clonotype came up many times. The genes are TRBV11-1 and TRBJ1-1; no clear D gene. The V end was cut by 2 bases, the J end by 3 bases, with 13 bases between. The CDR3 consists of 15 residues. The V gene's germline CDR1 is SGHAT and CDR2 FQDESV (reference sequence). The CDR3 protein is CASSLNPSADTEAFF. Here the CDR3 DNA reads TGTGCCAGCAGCTTAAACCCTTCCGCGGACACTGAAGCTTTCTTT. Supplemented by reference TRBV11-1 and TRBJ1-1, the full variable domain reads EAEVAQSPRYKITEKSQAVAFWCDPISGHATLYWYRQILGQGPELLVQFQDESVVDDSQLPKDRFSAERLKGVDSTLKIQPAELGDSAMYLCASSLNPSADTEAFFGQGTRLTVV.

This clonotype was found many times. The chain recombines TRBV7-2 with TRBJ2-5; 10 bases match TRBD2. Germline loops: CDR1 SGHTA, CDR2 FQGNSA. The ends lost 8 bases at V and 5 bases at J; junction bases unmatched: 5. The CDR3 extends over 13 amino acids. In DNA, the CDR3 is TGTGCCAGCCACCTAGCGGGAGCCGAGACCCAGTACTTC. Protein: CASHLAGAETQYF.

The rearrangement links TRBV28 to TRBJ2-2; 10 bases match TRBD2. Germline CDR1 is MDHEN and CDR2 is SYDVKM. Germline trimming cut 6 bases from V and 9 bases from J; bases unmatched to any gene: 4. The CDR3 sequence is 13 residues long. CDR3 protein: CASSSGLARELFF. The CDR3 DNA reads as TGTGCCAGCAGCTCGGGACTAGCGCGGGAGCTGTTTTTT.

This clonotype was observed many times. V gene TRBV28 combines with J gene TRBJ1-2; unclear D gene. CDR1 and CDR2 (germline): MDHEN, SYDVKM. V lost 3 bases to trimming and J lost 4 bases, with 9 bases between them. The CDR3 spans 13 residues. The DNA of the CDR3 is TGTGCCAGCAGTTTTTCGGCAGTCTATGGCTACACCTTC. Protein product: CASSFSAVYGYTF.

J is TRBJ2-7 and V is TRBV6-5; D is undetermined. Germline CDR1 MNHEY, CDR2 SVGAGI. The CDR3 is 15 amino acids. The germline V and J ends were trimmed by 4 bases and 2 bases, with 15 bases remaining between them. CDR3 loop: CASSSPTGTAYEQYF. The CDR3 region has the DNA TGTGCCAGCAGTTCCCCGACGGGCACGGCCTACGAGCAGTACTTC.

This clonotype showed up many times. V is TRBV29-1 and J is TRBJ1-1; no clear D. The germline V and J ends were trimmed by 5 bases and 0 bases, with 7 bases remaining between them. This CDR3 is 12 amino acids long. Looked up from germline, CDR1 is SQVTM and CDR2 is ANQGSEA. The CDR3 bases are TGCAGCGTTCGGGTTCTGAACACTGAAGCTTTCTTT. This codes for CSVRVLNTEAFF. Drawing the rest from reference TRBV29-1 and TRBJ1-1, the complete variable domain is SAVISQKPSRDICQRGTSLTIQCQVDSQVTMMFWYRQQPGQSLTLIATANQGSEATYESGFVIDKFPISRPNLTFSTLTVSNMSPEDSSIYLCSVRVLNTEAFFGQGTRLTVV.

This clonotype occurred many times. The rearrangement joins TRBV11-2 to TRBJ2-7, with TRBD1 identical over 7 bases. The CDR3 is 13 residues long. Germline V gene lookup returns CDR1 SGHAT and CDR2 FQNNGV. V shed 4 bases, J shed 7 bases, and the junction held 7 bases outside the gene matches. CDR3 sequence reads: CASSSDRIGEQYF. DNA for the CDR3: TGTGCCAGCAGCTCGGACAGGATAGGAGAGCAGTACTTC.

Many counts were recorded for this clonotype. The genes are TRBV29-1 and TRBJ1-1; TRBD1 matches 7 bases. The trim removed 4 bases at V and 7 bases at J, leaving 3 bases unmatched. The germline V gene has CDR1 SQVTM and CDR2 ANQGSEA. The CDR3 is made up of 11 amino acids. The CDR3 sequence: CSVGGQVEAFF. The CDR3 DNA is TGCAGCGTTGGAGGACAGGTTGAAGCTTTCTTT.

This clonotype was seen repeatedly, ten times or more. The chain is built from TRBV5-1 and TRBJ2-3; unclear D gene. This CDR3 comprises 13 residues. Germline V gene sequence: CDR1 SGHRS, CDR2 YFSETQ. The germline V and J ends were trimmed by 1 base and 6 bases, with 9 bases remaining between them. CDR3 protein: CASSLPPEDTQYF. The CDR3 DNA is TGCGCCAGCAGCTTGCCCCCGGAGGATACGCAGTATTTT.

This clonotype was recorded at least ten times. The CDR3 is CAQTSGSTDTQYF. CDR3 nucleotides: TGTGCCCAGACTAGCGGGAGTACAGATACGCAGTATTTT. The chain combines TRBV30 with TRBJ2-3, with TRBD2 matching 12 bases. The junction had 3 bases not matched to a gene; V was cut back by 8 bases and J by 3 bases. CDR1 is GTSNPN and CDR2 is SVGIG in the germline V gene (reference sequence). The CDR3 extends over 13 amino acids.